The 29 T cell receptor beta chains reported below all come from one sample, sequenced in a study of T cell responses to AZD1222 COVID-19 vaccine. Measured with immunoSEQ multiplex PCR; TCRdb has only the in-frame clones, and not every one. The profile shows about 120,000 clones, roughly 90% of them singletons. Sequenced material: peripheral blood, taken on day 0 of AZD1222 vaccination. All receptors derive from an adult in good health.

The rearrangement links TRBV5-1 to TRBJ1-3, with D possibly TRBD1 on 5 matching bases. Germline lookup yields CDR1 SGHRS and CDR2 YFSETQ. The CDR3 has 16 residues. V dropped 3 bases and J dropped 0 bases, with 13 bases sitting between them. The CDR3 coding sequence is TGCGCCAGCAGCTCGGGGACTGGTAGCTCTGGAAACACCATATATTTT. Its protein product is CASSSGTGSSGNTIYF.

A single count supports this clone. The chain recombines TRBV2 with TRBJ1-3; D may be TRBD1 (6 bases). The ends were cut back, 9 bases at V and 1 base at J, with 19 bases in the middle. This CDR3 is built from 16 residues. Germline assignment: CDR1 SNHLY and CDR2 FYNNEI. The DNA of the CDR3 is TGTGCCAGAGCTGATCCGGGACACCGGTCTGGAAACACCATATATTTT. This encodes CARADPGHRSGNTIYF.

This chain links TRBV10-1 with TRBJ1-4; 12 nucleotides line up with TRBD1. V lost 5 bases to trimming and J lost 6 bases; unmatched junction nucleotides: 31. CDR1 WNHNN and CDR2 SYGVQD come from the germline V gene (reference sequence). This CDR3 spans 24 amino acids. The CDR3 DNA reads TGCGCCAGCAGTCCGGGACAGGGGGCTAAAGAGATTAGTGGACCCGACCCGCCTTATGAAAAACTGTTTTTT. Translated, it gives CASSPGQGAKEISGPDPPYEKLFF.

The chain couples TRBV2 to TRBJ2-5, with D perhaps given as TRBD1 or TRBD2 (5 bases each). This CDR3 region has 15 residues. Trimming stripped 6 bases from V and 5 bases from J, with 19 bases between. The germline gives CDR1 SNHLY, CDR2 FYNNEI. The CDR3 sequence: CASRNTGPGGETQYF. Written as DNA, the CDR3 is TGTGCCAGCAGGAATACAGGTCCCGGCGGGGAGACCCAGTACTTC.

The V call is TRBV19, the J call TRBJ2-3, with TRBD1 as a possible D gene (6 bases). Looked up from germline, CDR1 is LNHDA and CDR2 is SQIVND (reference sequence). CDR3 length equals 13 residues. Trimming left V 4 bases short and J 3 bases short, with 8 bases between. The CDR3 here is CASSSGQTDTQYF. CDR3 nucleotides: TGTGCCAGTAGTAGTGGACAGACAGATACGCAGTATTTT.

This chain uses TRBV25-1 with TRBJ2-1; D may be TRBD2 (6 bases). With 2 bases removed from V and 2 bases from J, the gap between germline ends came to 10 bases. Per the germline V gene, CDR1 is MGHDK and CDR2 is SYGVNS. The CDR3 has 15 amino acids. The chain's CDR3 is CASSERRVPYNEQFF. The CDR3 DNA reads as TGTGCCAGCAGTGAACGGAGGGTTCCCTACAATGAGCAGTTCTTC.

V is TRBV18 and J is TRBJ1-2; D may be TRBD1 (5 bases). V shed 4 bases and J shed 6 bases, with 21 bases lying between them. Germline CDR1 KGHSH, CDR2 LQKENI. The CDR3 is 16 amino acids. As DNA, the CDR3 is TGTGCCAGCTCACGCCCTGAACGAGTCCTCAGGGATGGCTACACCTTC. This sequence encodes CASSRPERVLRDGYTF. Variable domain in full (rest from reference TRBV18 and TRBJ1-2): NAGVMQNPRHLVRRRGQEARLRCSPMKGHSHVYWYRQLPEEGLKFMVYLQKENIIDESGMPKERFSAEFPKEGPSILRIQQVVRGDSAAYFCASSRPERVLRDGYTFGSGTRLTVV.

The CDR3 spells CASSLGGRLTGNTIYF. Here the CDR3 DNA reads TGTGCCAGCAGCTTAGGGGGGCGGCTCACGGGAAACACCATATATTTT. This sequence joins TRBV7-6 and TRBJ1-3; maybe TRBD1 (6 bases). Trimming shortened V by 1 base and J by 4 bases, and 14 bases separated the two germline ends. Germline V gene lookup returns CDR1 SGHVS and CDR2 FNYEAQ. The CDR3 totals 16 residues.

The chain links TRBV5-1 to TRBJ1-4; a possible D gene is TRBD1 (5 bases). The CDR3 spans 14 residues. The germline gives CDR1 SGHRS, CDR2 YFSETQ. V gave up 2 bases and J gave up 7 bases, with 12 bases separating them. The CDR3: CASSFGTLGEKLFF. The DNA for the CDR3 is TGCGCCAGCAGCTTTGGGACCCTAGGTGAAAAACTGTTTTTT.

V and J are TRBV11-2 and TRBJ2-4, with no clear D. Trimming removed 2 bases from V and 0 bases from J, with 5 bases in between. Germline V lookup: CDR1 SGHAT, CDR2 FQNNGV. The CDR3 consists of 14 residues. CDR3 loop: CASSLPLAKNIQYF. The CDR3 coding sequence is TGTGCCAGCAGCTTACCCCTAGCCAAAAACATTCAGTACTTC.

V and J are TRBV29-1 and TRBJ2-7; D is unresolved. CDR1 and CDR2 from the germline V gene are SQVTM and ANQGSEA. The CDR3 has 14 residues. V lost 7 bases and J 5 bases, leaving 21 bases between the germline ends. For the CDR3, the DNA is TGCAGCGCTCTGGCGGCAGACGGGCCCAACGAGCAGTACTTC. Amino acids: CSALAADGPNEQYF.

This clone was detected only once. This chain's CDR3 is CASSDHYSYEQYF. The CDR3 coding sequence is TGTGCCAGCAGTGACCACTACTCCTACGAGCAGTACTTC. The V and J genes are TRBV2 and TRBJ2-7; D ambiguous. Germline V gene data show CDR1 as SNHLY and CDR2 as FYNNEI. V shed 3 bases and J shed 0 bases, with 6 bases lying between them. The CDR3 covers 13 residues.

The chain has TRBV18 and TRBJ2-3; 12 bases are shared with TRBD2. After removal of 5 bases from V and 0 bases from J, the junction contained 9 bases not matched to a gene. Germline lookup yields CDR1 KGHSH and CDR2 LQKENI. The length of the CDR3 is 18 residues. CDR3 amino acids: CASSKLAGGHSSTDTQYF. The CDR3 nucleotides are TGTGCCAGCTCAAAACTAGCGGGGGGCCACTCTAGCACAGATACGCAGTATTTT. The full variable domain, in which reference TRBV18 and TRBJ2-3 provide the parts outside the CDR3, is NAGVMQNPRHLVRRRGQEARLRCSPMKGHSHVYWYRQLPEEGLKFMVYLQKENIIDESGMPKERFSAEFPKEGPSILRIQQVVRGDSAAYFCASSKLAGGHSSTDTQYFGPGTRLTVL.

This rearrangement joins TRBV6-5 to TRBJ1-3, with no clear D. Germline V gene sequence: CDR1 MNHEY, CDR2 SVGAGI. The length of the CDR3 is 13 residues. Trimming stripped 7 bases from V and 2 bases from J, with 9 bases between. CDR3 protein: CASTTAAGNTIYF. The CDR3 DNA reads TGTGCCAGCACCACCGCGGCTGGAAACACCATATATTTT.

This chain joins TRBV9 and TRBJ2-3, with TRBD2 matching over 9 bases. V shed 0 bases and J 0 bases; nucleotides not matched to a gene: 2. CDR1 SGDLS and CDR2 YYNGEE come from the germline V gene. The CDR3 is 16 amino acids. The CDR3: CASSVEAGGSTDTQYF. In nucleotides, the CDR3 is TGTGCCAGCAGCGTAGAGGCGGGAGGGAGCACAGATACGCAGTATTTT.

The chain joins TRBV9 to TRBJ1-3; D call uncertain. The CDR3 totals 17 residues. The germline V and J ends were trimmed by 3 bases and 3 bases, with 19 bases remaining between them. The germline gives CDR1 SGDLS, CDR2 YYNGEE. The DNA for the CDR3 is TGTGCCAGCAGCGCCGGCCTCTCTGGAGCGGGTGGAAACACCATATATTTT. It yields the protein CASSAGLSGAGGNTIYF.

The CDR3 DNA is TGTGCCAGCAGCTTCCGTGGGGGCTGGATCTATGGCTACACCTTC. Amino acid sequence: CASSFRGGWIYGYTF. The V call is TRBV5-4, the J call TRBJ1-2, with a tentative D call TRBD1 (6 bases). Between the trimmed V and J ends, which lost 2 bases and 4 bases, there was a span of 15 bases. Per germline, CDR1 SGHNT and CDR2 YYREEE (reference sequence). The CDR3 runs 15 residues.

This chain links TRBV7-9 with TRBJ1-2, with a tentative D call TRBD1 (6 bases). The CDR3 covers 17 residues. The germline gives CDR1 SEHNR, CDR2 FQNEAQ (reference sequence). The DNA for the CDR3 is TGTGCTACCCGAGCCCCAGGGGAGTCATTTTCTAACTATGGCTACACCTTC. This translates into CATRAPGESFSNYGYTF. The entire variable domain, with the rest obtained from reference TRBV7-9 and TRBJ1-2, is as follows: DTGVSQNPRHKITKRGQNVTFRCDPISEHNRLYWYRQTLGQGPEFLTYFQNEAQLEKSRLLSDRFSAERPKGSFSTLEIQRTEQGDSAMYLCATRAPGESFSNYGYTFGSGTRLTVV.

V gene TRBV19 combines with J gene TRBJ1-5, with D unclear. Germline V gene sequence: CDR1 LNHDA, CDR2 SQIVND (reference sequence). V was clipped by 3 bases and J by 3 bases, with 9 bases between them. The CDR3 has 14 amino acids. CDR3 DNA: TGTGCCAGTAGTATCTTTTCCGACAATCAGCCCCAGCATTTT. Translated: CASSIFSDNQPQHF.

The chain recombines TRBV6-1 with TRBJ1-2; no firm D call. The CDR3 covers 16 residues. The V end lost 4 bases, the J end lost 3 bases, and 18 bases lay between the germline ends. Germline lookup yields CDR1 MNHNS and CDR2 SASEGT. CDR3 loop: CASSATRRVVDYGYTF. Here the CDR3 DNA reads TGTGCCAGCAGTGCAACAAGGCGGGTGGTAGACTATGGCTACACCTTC.

The genes are TRBV6-6 and TRBJ1-3; D remains unclear. Trimming took 5 bases from V and 3 from J, leaving 5 bases between them. CDR3 length: 12 residues. Germline V CDR1 and CDR2: MNHNY, SVGAGI (reference sequence). The CDR3 sequence: CASSKVGNTIYF. The CDR3 region has the DNA TGTGCCAGCAGTAAGGTTGGAAACACCATATATTTT.

This clone has more than one count but fewer than ten. The gene calls are TRBV5-1 and TRBJ2-1, with TRBD1 matching over 10 bases. V shed 4 bases and J 5 bases; nucleotides not matched to a gene: 6. Germline V gene data show CDR1 as SGHRS and CDR2 as YFSETQ. CDR3 length: 15 residues. CDR3 sequence (DNA): TGCGCCAGCAGCCTGGGACAGGGGCCGAACAATGAGCAGTTCTTC. Its protein product is CASSLGQGPNNEQFF.

The chain uses TRBV6-5 and TRBJ2-1; D ambiguous. Germline CDR1 and CDR2: MNHEY and SVGAGI. Deletions cut 3 bases from V and 2 bases from J, with 8 bases between. This CDR3 has 14 amino acids. CDR3 coding DNA: TGTGCCAGCAGTTATGGGCATCCCTACAATGAGCAGTTCTTC. It encodes CASSYGHPYNEQFF.

The genes are TRBV11-3 and TRBJ2-2; TRBD1 matches 11 bases. The CDR3 is made up of 15 amino acids. Per the germline V gene, CDR1 is SGHNT and CDR2 is YENEEA. The trim removed 5 bases at V and 5 bases at J, leaving 4 bases unmatched. CDR3 bases: TGTGCCAGCAGCCAAGGACAGGGGGCGACCGGGGAGCTGTTTTTT. Residues: CASSQGQGATGELFF.

The gene calls are TRBV7-9 and TRBJ2-7; 8 bases agree with TRBD2. The CDR3 contains 15 residues. Germline values: CDR1 SEHNR, CDR2 FQNEAQ (reference sequence). The J segment lost 4 bases and the V segment lost 2 bases, leaving 7 bases of the junction unmatched. The chain's CDR3 is CASSLSPGGGYEQYF. CDR3 DNA: TGTGCCAGCAGCTTATCCCCGGGGGGGGGATACGAGCAGTACTTC.

This rearrangement joins TRBV7-9 to TRBJ1-2, with 7 bases identical to TRBD1. Germline CDR1 reads SEHNR; CDR2 reads FQNEAQ (reference sequence). V lost 5 bases to trimming and J lost 0 bases; unmatched junction nucleotides: 6. This CDR3 spans 15 amino acids. CDR3 amino acids: CASSRSQGTNYGYTF. DNA of the CDR3: TGTGCCAGCAGCCGCTCACAGGGGACTAACTATGGCTACACCTTC.

The rearrangement joins TRBV10-3 to TRBJ2-1; a possible D gene is TRBD1 (6 bases). Trimming took 6 bases from V and 0 from J, leaving 18 bases between them. Germline V gene data show CDR1 as ENHRY and CDR2 as SYGVKD. The CDR3 is 17 residues long. The CDR3 loop reads CAISGKGDPRSYNEQFF. CDR3 DNA: TGTGCCATCAGCGGAAAGGGGGATCCCCGCTCCTACAATGAGCAGTTCTTC.

This sequence joins TRBV11-2 and TRBJ2-3; 10 nucleotides line up with TRBD2. Germline V CDR1 and CDR2: SGHAT, FQNNGV. With 4 bases clipped from V and 3 bases from J, the junction kept 4 bases outside the gene matches. This CDR3 contains 15 residues. CDR3 sequence: CASSSLAGVTDTQYF. The CDR3 DNA reads TGTGCCAGCAGCTCCCTAGCGGGAGTTACAGATACGCAGTATTTT.

This chain uses TRBV30 with TRBJ1-3, with 9 positions matching TRBD1. From germline, CDR1 is GTSNPN and CDR2 SVGIG (reference sequence). The V segment lost 5 bases and the J segment 0 bases; nucleotides outside the gene matches: 11. The CDR3 runs 17 residues. The CDR3 nucleotides are TGTGCCTGGGCGGGACAGGGACGTAGGAGCTCTGGAAACACCATATATTTT. Residues: CAWAGQGRRSSGNTIYF.